The clone carrying this TCR beta chain was counted between two and nine times. What it recognizes is unknown. This sample is part of a study of T-cell memory formation after mild COVID-19. MiXCR, applied by TCRdb to the 5' RACE reads, yields one record per CDR3 protein. The table includes 390,000 or so distinct CDR3 sequences, roughly 15% detected once. General observations from the study: Clones contracting over day 15 to 85 were CD4/CD8 balanced, with later expanders leaning CD4+.

V was pared by 1 base and J by 3 bases, with 13 bases between. The CDR3 is made up of 15 amino acids. The V gene's germline CDR1 is SGHRS and CDR2 YFSETQ. The sequenced sample was PBMCs or a T cell subset sorted from them (not recorded which). The chain couples TRBV5-1 to TRBJ1-2; D uncertain. The TCR comes from a man younger than 35 who had mild COVID-19 (a few samples of this study predate the infection). Cell type and time point are not known. The CDR3 nucleotides read TGCGCCAGCAGCTTGTCCGGGAATCCGGACTATGGCTACACCTTC. Translation: CASSLSGNPDYGYTF.